Listed below are T cell receptor beta chains from one sample, sequenced in a study of T cell responses to AZD1222 COVID-19 vaccine. Produced via immunoSEQ multiplex PCR; TCRdb's table is partial and in-frame only. The sample yields approximately 210,000 clones, roughly nine tenths seen once. Sequenced here: peripheral blood, sampled 28 days after the second AZD1222 dose. All receptors derive from an adult who received the AZD1222 COVID-19 vaccine. CDR3s include the opening cysteine and the closing phenylalanine or tryptophan. Each record gives: clone size, D gene, J gene, V gene, CDR3 DNA, CDR3 protein. A D gene is named only where the DNA matches it firmly. The size entry is marked missing in some rows and otherwise reads once, few, many or a size class.

size: few
D: -
J: TRBJ2-2
V: TRBV7-9
DNA: TGTGCCAGCAGCTTGTTAGGCCTCGGGGAGCTGTTTTTT
CDR3: CASSLLGLGELFF

size: -
D: TRBD1
J: TRBJ1-2
V: TRBV12-5
DNA: TGTGCTAGTGGTTTGGACAGGGGATGGGTCAGGTCTAACTATGGCTACACCTTC
CDR3: CASGLDRGWVRSNYGYTF

size: -
D: TRBD1
J: TRBJ1-2
V: TRBV5-1
DNA: TGCGCCAGCAGCTGGACAGGGGAAAAGAACTATGGCTACACCTTC
CDR3: CASSWTGEKNYGYTF

size: -
D: TRBD2
J: TRBJ2-6
V: TRBV6-1
DNA: TGTGCCAGCAGTGAGGCGGGAGAGGCCAACGTCCTGACTTTC
CDR3: CASSEAGEANVLTF

size: -
D: -
J: TRBJ2-1
V: TRBV11-3
DNA: TGTGCCAGCAGCTTAAACGCGGTCAATGAGCAGTTCTTC
CDR3: CASSLNAVNEQFF

size: once
D: -
J: TRBJ1-5
V: TRBV2
DNA: TGTGCCAGCAGTGAAGGGGGGGCGCGGCAGCCCCAGCATTTT
CDR3: CASSEGGARQPQHF

size: -
D: TRBD1
J: TRBJ1-1
V: TRBV11-3
DNA: TGTGCCAGCAGCCTAGGGACAGGGGAAAACACTGAAGCTTTCTTT
CDR3: CASSLGTGENTEAFF

size: few
D: -
J: TRBJ2-1
V: TRBV27
DNA: TGTGCCAGCAGTGCTGGGGGGATGCCGGCCTACAATGAGCAGTTCTTC
CDR3: CASSAGGMPAYNEQFF

size: -
D: -
J: TRBJ1-1
V: TRBV24-1
DNA: TGTGCCACCAGTGATTTGTTAATCGCTGAAGCTTTCTTT
CDR3: CATSDLLIAEAFF

size: -
D: -
J: TRBJ1-2
V: TRBV18
DNA: TGTGCCAGCTCACCGTCGGCGGAAGCTAACTATGGCTACACCTTC
CDR3: CASSPSAEANYGYTF

size: -
D: TRBD2
J: TRBJ2-7
V: TRBV10-2
DNA: TGCGCCAGCAGTGATACCCCCGCGGGAGGGCGGTACGAGCAGTACTTC
CDR3: CASSDTPAGGRYEQYF

size: -
D: -
J: TRBJ1-1
V: TRBV6-6
DNA: TGTGCCAGCAGTTATTCGGGGGGCGACCCTGAAGCTTTCTTT
CDR3: CASSYSGGDPEAFF

size: -
D: TRBD2
J: TRBJ2-7
V: TRBV24-1
DNA: TGTGCCAAGAGCCCAGGGACTTCGGGGGGATACGAGCAGTACTTC
CDR3: CAKSPGTSGGYEQYF

size: -
D: -
J: TRBJ1-4
V: TRBV12-5
DNA: TGTGCTAGTGGTTTCGGGGGCCCTAATGAAAAACTGTTTTTT
CDR3: CASGFGGPNEKLFF

size: -
D: -
J: TRBJ1-2
V: TRBV24-1
DNA: TGTGCCACCAGTTACCCGATGGGGAAAAGGTTAACTAACTATGGCTACACCTTC
CDR3: CATSYPMGKRLTNYGYTF

size: -
D: TRBD1
J: TRBJ1-5
V: TRBV7-2
DNA: TGTGCCAGCAGCTTATATCGGGAGGACTTTACAGGGGGTAGGCCCCAGCATTTT
CDR3: CASSLYREDFTGGRPQHF

size: once
D: -
J: TRBJ2-7
V: TRBV12-3/TRBV12-4
DNA: TGTGCCAGCAGTTACGGGAGCGCGTACGAGCAGTACTTC
CDR3: CASSYGSAYEQYF

size: once
D: TRBD1
J: TRBJ1-2
V: TRBV28
DNA: TGTGCCAGCAGTTCGACGGACAGGGTCTATGGCTACACCTTC
CDR3: CASSSTDRVYGYTF

size: -
D: TRBD2
J: TRBJ2-1
V: TRBV7-3
DNA: TGTGCCAGCAGCCCGGGGGGAGGCTACAATGAGCAGTTCTTC
CDR3: CASSPGGGYNEQFF

size: -
D: TRBD1
J: TRBJ1-5
V: TRBV27
DNA: TGTGCCAGCAGTTTGACAGGGATGAGGCCCCAGCATTTT
CDR3: CASSLTGMRPQHF

size: -
D: -
J: TRBJ1-1
V: TRBV27
DNA: TGTGCCAGCAGATACAGTGAGAACACTGAAGCTTTCTTT
CDR3: CASRYSENTEAFF

size: -
D: -
J: TRBJ2-1
V: TRBV25-1
DNA: TGTGCCAGCAGGCTGACCGTCTCGAATGAGCAGTTCTTC
CDR3: CASRLTVSNEQFF

size: once
D: TRBD1
J: TRBJ1-6
V: TRBV7-2
DNA: TGTGCCAGCAGCTTCGGGCGAGGACAGGGGAATTCACCCCTCCACTTT
CDR3: CASSFGRGQGNSPLHF

size: -
D: TRBD2
J: TRBJ2-2
V: TRBV9
DNA: TGTGCCAGCAGCCCTCGGACTAGCGGGATTGGCGCCGGGGAGCTGTTTTTT
CDR3: CASSPRTSGIGAGELFF